This T cell receptor (beta chain) originates from a study of blood T cell repertoires in COVID-19. Study summary: T cells, B-cell-depleted T cells, or PBMCs provided the cDNA or gDNA that served as material.

Study processing details: Amplification of reference gene primers provided the estimated nucleated cell counts. The assay was immunoSEQ multiplex PCR, and TCRdb's table has in-frame clones only and misses some. D and trimming were read from the DNA, whereas the V and J calls and clone size are those reported in that table. The repertoire includes about 38,000 clones, roughly 70% of them detected once, and 10% sits in the top ten. The sample holds one count of this clone. The CDR3 is made up of 16 amino acids. V dropped 4 bases and J dropped 2; count of bases not matched to a gene: 6. Germline V gene data show CDR1 as MGHRA and CDR2 as YSYEKL.

V and J are TRBV4-1 and TRBJ2-1; TRBD2 matches at 9 bases. This clonotype was obtained from a man aged 70-80 years with COVID-19, enrolled during active disease. Sequenced input: peripheral blood. Here the CDR3 reads CASSRVLAGTYNEQFF. The CDR3 region has the DNA TGCGCCAGCAGCCGAGTCCTAGCGGGGACCTACAATGAGCAGTTCTTC.